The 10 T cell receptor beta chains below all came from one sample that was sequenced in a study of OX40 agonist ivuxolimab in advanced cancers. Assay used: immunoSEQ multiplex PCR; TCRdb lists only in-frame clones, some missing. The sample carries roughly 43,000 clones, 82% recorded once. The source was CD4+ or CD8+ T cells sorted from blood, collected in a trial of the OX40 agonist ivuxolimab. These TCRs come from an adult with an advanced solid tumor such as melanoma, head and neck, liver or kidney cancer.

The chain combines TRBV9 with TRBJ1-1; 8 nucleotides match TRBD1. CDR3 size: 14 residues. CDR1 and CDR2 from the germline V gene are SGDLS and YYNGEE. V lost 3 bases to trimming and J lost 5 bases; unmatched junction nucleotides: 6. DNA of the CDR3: TGTGCCAGCAGCGACACAGGGGGTGGGACTGAAGCTTTCTTT. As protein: CASSDTGGGTEAFF.

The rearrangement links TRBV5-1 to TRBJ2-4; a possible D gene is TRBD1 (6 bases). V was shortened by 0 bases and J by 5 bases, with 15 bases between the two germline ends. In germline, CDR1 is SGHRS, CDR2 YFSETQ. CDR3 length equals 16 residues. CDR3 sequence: CASSLGQGSGQNIQYF. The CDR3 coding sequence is TGCGCCAGCAGCTTGGGGCAGGGGTCGGGTCAAAACATTCAGTACTTC.

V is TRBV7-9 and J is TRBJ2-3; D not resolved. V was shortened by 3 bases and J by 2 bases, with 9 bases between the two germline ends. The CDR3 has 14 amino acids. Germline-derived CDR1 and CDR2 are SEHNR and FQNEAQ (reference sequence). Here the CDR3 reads CASSFGGYTDTQYF. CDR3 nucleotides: TGTGCCAGCAGCTTCGGCGGCTACACAGATACGCAGTATTTT.

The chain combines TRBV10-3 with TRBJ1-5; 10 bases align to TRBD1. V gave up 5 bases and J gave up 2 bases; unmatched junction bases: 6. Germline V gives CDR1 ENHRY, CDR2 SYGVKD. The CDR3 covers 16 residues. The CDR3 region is CAISSGQGGGNQPQHF. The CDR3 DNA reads TGTGCCATCAGTTCAGGACAGGGGGGAGGCAATCAGCCCCAGCATTTT.

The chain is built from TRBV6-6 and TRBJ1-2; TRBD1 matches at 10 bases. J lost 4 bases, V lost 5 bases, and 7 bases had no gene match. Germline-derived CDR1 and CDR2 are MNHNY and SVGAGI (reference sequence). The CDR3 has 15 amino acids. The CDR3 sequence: CASSPERTGGYGYTF. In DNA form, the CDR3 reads TGTGCCAGCAGTCCCGAGAGGACAGGGGGCTATGGCTACACCTTC.

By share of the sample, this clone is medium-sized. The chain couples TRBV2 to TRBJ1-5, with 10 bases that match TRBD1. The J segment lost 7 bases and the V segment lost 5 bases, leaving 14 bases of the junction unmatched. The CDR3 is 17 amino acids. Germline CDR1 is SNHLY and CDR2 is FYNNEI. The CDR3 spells CASSFLTGTGVRQPQHF. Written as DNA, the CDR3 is TGTGCCAGCAGTTTTCTAACCGGGACAGGGGTTAGGCAGCCCCAGCATTTT.

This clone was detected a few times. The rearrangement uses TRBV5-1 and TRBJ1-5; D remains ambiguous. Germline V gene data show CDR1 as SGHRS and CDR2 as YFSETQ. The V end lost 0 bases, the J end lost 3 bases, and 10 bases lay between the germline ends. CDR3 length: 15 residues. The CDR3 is CASSLGESNNQPQHF. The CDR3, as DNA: TGCGCCAGCAGCTTGGGGGAGAGTAACAATCAGCCCCAGCATTTT.

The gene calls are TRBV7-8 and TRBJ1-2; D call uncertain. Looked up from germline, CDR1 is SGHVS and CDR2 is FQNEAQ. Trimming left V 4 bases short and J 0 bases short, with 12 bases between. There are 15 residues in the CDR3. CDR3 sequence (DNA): TGTGCCAGCAGCTCCCGGGCCACTACTAACTATGGCTACACCTTC. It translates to CASSSRATTNYGYTF.

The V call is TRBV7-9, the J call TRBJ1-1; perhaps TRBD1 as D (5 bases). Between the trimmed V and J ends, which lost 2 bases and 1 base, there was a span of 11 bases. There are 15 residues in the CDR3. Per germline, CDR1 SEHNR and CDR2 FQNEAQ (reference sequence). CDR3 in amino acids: CASSLSVRENTEAFF. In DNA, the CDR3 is TGTGCCAGCAGCTTATCAGTCAGGGAGAACACTGAAGCTTTCTTT.

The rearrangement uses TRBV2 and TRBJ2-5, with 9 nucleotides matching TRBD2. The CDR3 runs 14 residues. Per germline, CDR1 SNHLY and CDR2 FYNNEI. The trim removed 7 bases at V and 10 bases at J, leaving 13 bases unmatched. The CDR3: CASTHPSGGSVQYF. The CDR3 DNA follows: TGTGCCAGCACCCACCCCAGCGGGGGGTCGGTCCAGTACTTC.